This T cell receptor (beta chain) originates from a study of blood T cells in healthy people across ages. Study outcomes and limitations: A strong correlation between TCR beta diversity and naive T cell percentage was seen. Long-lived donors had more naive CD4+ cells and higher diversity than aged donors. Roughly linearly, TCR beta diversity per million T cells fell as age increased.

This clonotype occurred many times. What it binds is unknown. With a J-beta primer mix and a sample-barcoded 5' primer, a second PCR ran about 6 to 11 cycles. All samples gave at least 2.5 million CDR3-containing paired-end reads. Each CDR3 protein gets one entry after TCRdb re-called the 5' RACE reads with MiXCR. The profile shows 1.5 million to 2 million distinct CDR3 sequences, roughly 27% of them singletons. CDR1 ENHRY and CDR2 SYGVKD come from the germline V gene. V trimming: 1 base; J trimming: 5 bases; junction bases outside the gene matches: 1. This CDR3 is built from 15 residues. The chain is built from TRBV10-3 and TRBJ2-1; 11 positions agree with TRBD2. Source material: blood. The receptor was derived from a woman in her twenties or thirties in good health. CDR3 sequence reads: CAISEFSGGDNEQFF. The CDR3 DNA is TGTGCCATCAGTGAGTTTAGCGGGGGGGACAATGAGCAGTTCTTC.